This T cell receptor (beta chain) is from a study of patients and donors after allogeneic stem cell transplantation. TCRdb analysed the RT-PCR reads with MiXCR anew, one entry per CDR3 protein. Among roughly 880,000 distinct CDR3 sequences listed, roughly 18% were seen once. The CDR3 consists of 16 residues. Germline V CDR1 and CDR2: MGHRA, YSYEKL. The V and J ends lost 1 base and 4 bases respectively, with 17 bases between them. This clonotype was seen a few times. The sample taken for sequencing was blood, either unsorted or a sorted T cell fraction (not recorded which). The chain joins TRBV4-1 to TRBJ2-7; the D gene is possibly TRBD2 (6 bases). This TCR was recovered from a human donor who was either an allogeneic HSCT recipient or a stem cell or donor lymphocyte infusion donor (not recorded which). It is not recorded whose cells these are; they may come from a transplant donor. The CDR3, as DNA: TGCGCCAGCAGCCAAGGCGGGACCCCCGTAGGGTACGAGCAGTACTTC. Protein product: CASSQGGTPVGYEQYF.